The entry below gives a single TCR beta chain sequence along with its context. Its specificity is unknown. The data are from a study of T cell responses to AZD1222 COVID-19 vaccine. The CDR3 totals 14 residues. CDR1 and CDR2 (germline): SNHLY, FYNNEI. V shed 0 bases and J shed 6 bases, with 6 bases lying between them. Study-wide findings and caveats: There were mostly white British donors and more females than males, and clonal diversity was possibly underestimated. Once two AZD1222 doses were given, Spike-specific TCR breadth and depth went up. The study identified only five to seven AZD1222 recipients as seropositive at baseline. Unmutated variant regions are reportedly targeted by nearly half of spike-specific TCRs.

Clones were sequenced by immunoSEQ multiplex PCR, and TCRdb holds only the in-frame ones, with some missing. The table lists some 120,000 clones, about 90% of them singletons. This clonotype originated in an adult in good health. Sequenced here: peripheral blood, sampled on day 0 of MenACWY control vaccination. The V call is TRBV2, the J call TRBJ1-6; the D is unclear. The CDR3 DNA follows: TGTGCCAGCAGTGAAGCGACACGTAATTCACCCCTCCACTTT. As protein: CASSEATRNSPLHF.